A single sample gave rise to the 30 T cell receptor beta chains below, sequenced in a study of regulatory T cells in long-lasting Graves disease. The time point: newly diagnosed GD, antithyroid drugs for less than 3 months. Researchers made the TCR library from RNA that was extracted from PBMCs. To make TCR beta libraries, researchers used iRepertoire HTBI primers and Arm-PCR of CDR3 regions. TCRdb used MiXCR to reprocess the multiplex PCR reads, holding one entry per CDR3 protein. The profile shows some 250,000 distinct CDR3 sequences, about 16% of them singletons. Sequencing used peripheral blood mononuclear cells (PBMCs), obtained at new diagnosis, from a patient treated with antithyroid drugs. Every receptor here comes from a female donor with Graves disease.

This clonotype was detected ten times or more. This chain joins TRBV3-1 and TRBJ2-7; D gene ambiguous. The CDR3 consists of 12 residues. The germline V gene encodes CDR1 LGHDT and CDR2 YNNKEL (reference sequence). Trimming left V 1 base short and J 6 bases short, with 7 bases between. In nucleotides, the CDR3 is TGTGCCAGCAGCCAAGGCTTCCGCGAGCAGTACTTC. Protein: CASSQGFREQYF.

This clonotype was seen ten or more times. This rearrangement joins TRBV20-1 to TRBJ2-3; 9 bases map to TRBD1. This CDR3 is 14 amino acids long. Losses at the gene ends were 6 bases for V and 3 bases for J; bases not matched to a gene: 7. Germline V gene lookup returns CDR1 DFQATT and CDR2 SNEGSKA (reference sequence). CDR3 nucleotide sequence: TGCAGTGCCCCTCCCGGACAGGGGACAGATACGCAGTATTTT. It specifies CSAPPGQGTDTQYF.

This clonotype occurred many times. The J gene is TRBJ2-7, the V gene TRBV15; 12 bases agree with TRBD2. The CDR3 extends over 21 amino acids. The junction had 19 bases not matched to a gene; V was cut back by 1 base and J by 3 bases. Germline V gives CDR1 LNHNV, CDR2 YYDKDF (reference sequence). Here the CDR3 DNA reads TGTGCCACCAGCAGAGGAGTGGTCGGGACTAGCGGGCGTGGGGCAAACTACGAGCAGTACTTC. Translated, it gives CATSRGVVGTSGRGANYEQYF. The variable domain in full, with the rest retrieved from reference TRBV15 and TRBJ2-7, is DAMVIQNPRYQVTQFGKPVTLSCSQTLNHNVMYWYQQKSSQAPKLLFHYYDKDFNNEADTPDNFQSRRPNTSFCFLDIRSPGLGDTAMYLCATSRGVVGTSGRGANYEQYFGPGTRLTVT.

This clonotype has more than one count but fewer than ten. The rearrangement uses TRBV30 and TRBJ2-7, with 9 bases that match TRBD1. The V gene's germline CDR1 is GTSNPN and CDR2 SVGIG (reference sequence). The V gene end was trimmed by 4 bases and the J gene end by 6 bases; junction bases not matched to a gene: 10. CDR3 length: 14 residues. For the CDR3, the DNA is TGTGCCTGGATGTTTGGGACAGGGTCACCCGAGCAGTACTTC. Residues: CAWMFGTGSPEQYF. Combining the CDR3 with reference TRBV30 and TRBJ2-7 gives the whole variable domain SQTIHQWPATLVQPVGSPLSLECTVEGTSNPNLYWYRQAAGRGLQLLFYSVGIGQISSEVPQNLSASRPQDRQFILSSKKLLLSDSGFYLCAWMFGTGSPEQYFGPGTRLTVT.

In this sample, this clonotype turned up a few times. This sequence may be a read error, since a much larger clone differs from it by one base. The J gene is TRBJ1-3, the V gene TRBV15; tentatively, D is TRBD1 (5 bases). V lost 1 base and J lost 0, with 7 bases in between. Germline lookup yields CDR1 LNHNV and CDR2 YYDKDF (reference sequence). This CDR3 spans 15 amino acids. The CDR3 sequence is CATSRGRGSGNTIYF. The CDR3 nucleotides read TGTGCCACCAGCAGAGGTAGGGGCTCTGGAAACACCATATATTTT.

This clonotype appeared many times. The chain employs TRBV7-9 and TRBJ2-7; 7 bases align to TRBD2. Germline V lookup: CDR1 SEHNR, CDR2 FQNEAQ (reference sequence). V was clipped by 1 base and J by 6 bases; unmatched bases: 6. CDR3 length: 14 amino acids. CDR3 bases: TGTGCCAGCAGCTTAGGCGGGAGCGATCCCGAGCAGTACTTC. Protein: CASSLGGSDPEQYF.

This chain uses TRBV7-2 with TRBJ2-1, with TRBD2 as a possible D gene (5 bases). The CDR3 extends over 16 amino acids. The germline gives CDR1 SGHTA, CDR2 FQGNSA. V lost 3 bases and J lost 4, with 16 bases in between. The CDR3 loop reads CASSFVYGSPYNEQFF. The CDR3 DNA sequence: TGTGCCAGCAGCTTTGTATATGGGAGTCCTTACAATGAGCAGTTCTTC.

This clonotype was observed many times. This chain joins TRBV12-3 or TRBV12-4 and TRBJ2-7; a possible D gene is TRBD1 (5 bases). The germline V and J ends were trimmed by 6 bases and 6 bases, with 21 bases remaining between them. The CDR3 sequence is 15 residues long. In nucleotides, the CDR3 is TGTGCCAGCAGCTCCGTTCCCCAGGGTACGGGCGAGCAGTACTTC. This encodes CASSSVPQGTGEQYF.

This clonotype came up many times. The chain has TRBV9 and TRBJ2-3; the D gene is possibly TRBD1 (6 bases). CDR3 length: 16 amino acids. Trimming cost V 0 bases and J 4 bases, with 15 bases left between them. Germline lookup yields CDR1 SGDLS and CDR2 YYNGEE. The DNA of the CDR3 is TGTGCCAGCAGCGTAGACGACAGGTTGACGGCAGATACGCAGTATTTT. It codes for CASSVDDRLTADTQYF.

This clonotype was observed at least ten times. This chain connects TRBV24-1 to TRBJ2-2; D is possibly TRBD2 (6 bases). The CDR3 totals 17 residues. Germline values: CDR1 KGHDR, CDR2 SFDVKD. Trimming left V 0 bases short and J 4 bases short, with 14 bases between. CDR3 protein: CATSDLGRPEGTGELFF. DNA for the CDR3: TGTGCCACCAGTGATTTGGGGAGACCGGAGGGCACCGGGGAGCTGTTTTTT.

This clonotype counts as medium-sized. CDR3 sequence (DNA): TGTGCCAGCAGTTTAGTCGAGGGGATCTATGGCTACACCTTC. This sequence encodes CASSLVEGIYGYTF. The rearrangement links TRBV28 to TRBJ1-2; TRBD1 might be the D (5 bases). Trimming removed 2 bases at V and 4 bases at J, with 11 bases between. CDR3 length: 14 residues. The germline V gene encodes CDR1 MDHEN and CDR2 SYDVKM.

The chain combines TRBV2 with TRBJ1-6; no reliable D call. The germline gives CDR1 SNHLY, CDR2 FYNNEI. This CDR3 has 13 residues. The V end was cut by 4 bases, the J end by 7 bases, with 8 bases between. CDR3 protein: CASSGRCNSPLHF. CDR3 nucleotide sequence: TGTGCCAGCAGTGGACGGTGCAATTCACCCCTCCACTTT.

This clonotype appeared many times. The chain links TRBV30 to TRBJ1-2; the D is unclear. The V end was cut by 4 bases, the J end by 7 bases, with 16 bases between. The germline gives CDR1 GTSNPN, CDR2 SVGIG (reference sequence). The CDR3 totals 13 residues. The CDR3 bases are TGTGCCTGGATACGCCCGATGCGCGTTGGCTACACCTTC. This codes for CAWIRPMRVGYTF.

The table lists this clonotype with a few counts. The junction does not match germline at one end; this may be a read error. J is TRBJ1-6 and V is TRBV5-6, with 7 nucleotides matching TRBD1. The CDR3 consists of 12 residues. In germline, CDR1 is SGHDT, CDR2 YYEEEE. CDR3 coding DNA: TGTGCCAGCAGCCCACAGGGGCACTGGGGAGGGTTT. This encodes CASSPQGHWGGF.

This clonotype was observed at least ten times. The J gene is TRBJ2-3, the V gene TRBV2; 13 nucleotides line up with TRBD2. After removal of 7 bases from V and 7 bases from J, the junction contained 5 bases not matched to a gene. Germline loops: CDR1 SNHLY, CDR2 FYNNEI. The CDR3 covers 14 residues. As DNA, the CDR3 is TGTGCCAGCACTGGACTAGCGGGAGTTAATACGCAGTATTTT. Its translation: CASTGLAGVNTQYF.

V is TRBV7-9 and J is TRBJ1-3, with 9 bases fitting TRBD1. This CDR3 spans 18 amino acids. The ends lost 5 bases at V and 1 base at J; junction bases unmatched: 12. The germline CDR1 and CDR2 sequences are SEHNR and FQNEAQ (reference sequence). The CDR3 loop reads CASSLSPGQGVSGNTIYF. The CDR3 DNA reads TGTGCCAGCAGCCTTAGCCCGGGACAGGGAGTATCTGGAAACACCATATATTTT.

Ten or more counts support this clonotype. The chain has TRBV2 and TRBJ1-2; a possible D gene is TRBD1 (6 bases). The length of the CDR3 is 15 residues. The ends were cut back, 6 bases at V and 3 bases at J, with 17 bases in the middle. Germline assignment: CDR1 SNHLY and CDR2 FYNNEI. CDR3 protein: CASSDRQAWHYGYTF. CDR3 in DNA: TGTGCCAGCAGCGACCGACAGGCATGGCACTATGGCTACACCTTC. The entire variable domain, with the rest obtained from reference TRBV2 and TRBJ1-2, is as follows: EPEVTQTPSHQVTQMGQEVILRCVPISNHLYFYWYRQILGQKVEFLVSFYNNEISEKSEIFDDQFSVERPDGSNFTLKIRSTKLEDSAMYFCASSDRQAWHYGYTFGSGTRLTVV.

The rearrangement joins TRBV6-1 to TRBJ2-3; D ambiguous. Germline CDR1 MNHNS, CDR2 SASEGT. The CDR3 is 10 residues long. The germline V and J ends were trimmed by 8 bases and 6 bases, with 6 bases remaining between them. In nucleotides, the CDR3 is TGTGCCAGCCTCCACGATACGCAGTATTTT. Translated: CASLHDTQYF.

This clonotype was counted a single time. The rearrangement links TRBV27 to TRBJ1-1, with unresolved D. Trimming stripped 3 bases from V and 6 bases from J, with 14 bases between. This CDR3 has 14 residues. Germline values: CDR1 MNHEY, CDR2 SMNVEV (reference sequence). The CDR3 DNA follows: TGTGCCAGCAGTTTGGCGTCGGCGAGCGCTGAAGCTTTCTTT. Protein: CASSLASASAEAFF.

Note on this clonotype: A single base is all that separates this from a far larger clone, so a read error is likely. The missing conserved phenylalanine or tryptophan at the end of this CDR3 makes a read error likely. The DNA is left out, because the CDR3 cannot be placed on it with certainty; the CDR3 is given as TCRdb lists it. V gene TRBV3-1 combines with J gene TRBJ2-1; the DNA was not used to check the table's D call, TRBD2. The CDR3 comprises 15 residues, both ends counted. The V gene's germline CDR1 is LGHDT and CDR2 YNNKEL (reference sequence). The CDR3 loop reads CASSLRISSTDTQYL.

The V call is TRBV7-8, the J call TRBJ2-3, with 8 positions matching TRBD2. The trim removed 6 bases at V and 2 bases at J, leaving 7 bases unmatched. This CDR3 is 15 amino acids long. Germline CDR1 SGHVS, CDR2 FQNEAQ. CDR3 sequence: CASRKPGLDTDTQYF. For the CDR3, the DNA is TGTGCCAGCAGGAAACCGGGACTAGACACAGATACGCAGTATTTT. Full variable domain (outside the CDR3, taken from reference TRBV7-8 and TRBJ2-3): GAGVSQSPRYKVAKRGQDVALRCDPISGHVSLFWYQQALGQGPEFLTYFQNEAQLDKSGLPSDRFFAERPEGSVSTLKIQRTQQEDSAVYLCASRKPGLDTDTQYFGPGTRLTVL.

This clonotype was recorded many times. J is TRBJ1-2 and V is TRBV3-1; D gene uncertain. The ends were cut back, 0 bases at V and 5 bases at J, with 13 bases in the middle. Germline CDR1 is LGHDT and CDR2 is YNNKEL (reference sequence). CDR3 length equals 15 residues. CDR3: CASSQDPRGFYGYTF. Written as DNA, the CDR3 is TGTGCCAGCAGCCAAGACCCCCGCGGCTTTTATGGCTACACCTTC.

The chain joins TRBV5-1 to TRBJ2-2; 9 bases align to TRBD2. This CDR3 region has 17 residues. J lost 0 bases, V lost 0 bases, and 3 bases had no gene match. Germline V gives CDR1 SGHRS, CDR2 YFSETQ. DNA for the CDR3: TGCGCCAGCAGCTTGGTTGTAGCGGGGGCGAACACCGGGGAGCTGTTTTTT. It yields the protein CASSLVVAGANTGELFF.

This clonotype was detected many times. Here the CDR3 DNA reads TGTGCCAGCTCACCGGAGTACGTGGGGTCCCAGTACTTC. It yields the protein CASSPEYVGSQYF. This chain joins TRBV18 and TRBJ2-5; D not resolved. Germline V gene lookup returns CDR1 KGHSH and CDR2 LQKENI. Deletions cut 3 bases from V and 9 bases from J, with 14 bases between. This CDR3 has 13 amino acids.

This clonotype has ten or more counts. The V gene is TRBV20-1, the J gene TRBJ2-5; no clear D. V shed 2 bases and J shed 4 bases, with 20 bases lying between them. The CDR3 is made up of 16 amino acids. In germline, CDR1 is DFQATT, CDR2 SNEGSKA (reference sequence). The CDR3, as DNA: TGCAGTGCTAGATCCGCCGGCCCCGGTCCGGGAGAGACCCAGTACTTC. This sequence encodes CSARSAGPGPGETQYF.

In its sample, this clonotype was seen many times. The rearrangement links TRBV24-1 to TRBJ1-1; D unclear. The CDR3 extends over 13 amino acids. V lost 1 base to trimming and J lost 7 bases, with 9 bases between them. Germline CDR1 and CDR2: KGHDR and SFDVKD. The CDR3 sequence: CATSDFPEGEAFF. CDR3 nucleotides: TGTGCCACCAGTGATTTTCCTGAAGGTGAAGCTTTCTTT.

In this sample, this clonotype turned up many times. The chain joins TRBV28 to TRBJ1-6; D ambiguous. The germline CDR1 and CDR2 sequences are MDHEN and SYDVKM. Between the trimmed V and J ends, which lost 1 base and 7 bases, there was a span of 11 bases. This CDR3 comprises 15 residues. The CDR3 reads CASSLFGVRNSPLHF. The CDR3 region has the DNA TGTGCCAGCAGTTTATTCGGGGTTCGCAATTCACCCCTCCACTTT.

This clonotype came up a few times. A much larger clone lies a single base off, so this may be a read error. The rearrangement joins TRBV7-8 to TRBJ2-1, with 9 bases aligning to TRBD2. Per germline, CDR1 SGHVS and CDR2 FQNEAQ. This CDR3 has 14 amino acids. CDR3 sequence: CASSLAGLYNEQLF. Written as DNA, the CDR3 is TGTGCCAGCAGCCTAGCGGGGTTGTACAATGAGCAGCTCTTC.

This clonotype appeared many times. V usage is TRBV4-3 and J usage is TRBJ2-5; D remains unclear. V was clipped by 1 base and J by 5 bases, with 11 bases between them. The CDR3 loop spans 14 amino acids. Looked up from germline, CDR1 is LGHNA and CDR2 is YSLEER. This CDR3 is CASSQGVGMETQYF. CDR3 DNA: TGCGCCAGCAGCCAAGGGGTAGGGATGGAGACCCAGTACTTC.

The sample holds a few counts of this clonotype. This chain's CDR3 is CASKTGGGRSYNEQFF. For the CDR3, the DNA is TGCGCCAGCAAAACGGGGGGAGGGAGGTCCTACAATGAGCAGTTCTTC. The rearrangement uses TRBV4-1 and TRBJ2-1; TRBD2 matches at 7 bases. Germline loops: CDR1 MGHRA, CDR2 YSYEKL. J was trimmed by 1 base and V by 7 bases; bases with no gene match: 10. This CDR3 has 16 residues.